These T cell receptor beta chains were read from a single sample in a study of CD8+CD57+ T cells in acquired aplastic anemia. TCRdb reprocessed the reads with MiXCR, giving one entry per CDR3 protein. The sample has 150,000 to 200,000 distinct CDR3 sequences, 70% to 75% seen once. Sequenced input: sorted CD4+, CD8+, or CD8+CD57+ T cells (not recorded which) from PBMCs. These receptors all come from a human donor with aplastic anemia. The CDR3 runs from the conserved cysteine through the conserved F or W. A D gene is named only where the DNA matches it firmly. Not all rows give a size; the values are once, few, many and, for expanded clones, a class.

-	TRBV24-1	-	TRBJ2-7	CATTLTGTAYEQYF	TGTGCCACCACCCTAACCGGGACGGCTTACGAGCAGTACTTC
-	TRBV7-8	-	TRBJ2-5	CASSFHSGRQTQYF	TGTGCCAGCAGCTTTCACAGCGGACGCCAGACCCAGTACTTC
once	TRBV29-1	TRBD2	TRBJ2-3	CSSTRLAVTDTQYF	TGCAGCTCAACGCGACTAGCGGTTACAGATACGCAGTATTTT
-	TRBV5-8	-	TRBJ1-1	CASSLYREAFF	TGTGCCAGCAGCTTATACCGGGAGGCTTTCTTT
-	TRBV25-1	TRBD2	TRBJ2-1	CASSELAGAHNEQFF	TGTGCCAGCAGTGAGCTAGCGGGGGCCCACAATGAGCAGTTCTTC
once	TRBV5-1	-	TRBJ2-7	CASSLFVSSYEQYF	TGTGCCAGCAGCTTATTTGTCAGCTCCTACGAGCAGTACTTC
-	TRBV20-1	TRBD1	TRBJ2-7	CSARDFRTGSYEQYF	TGCAGTGCTAGAGATTTTCGGACAGGGTCCTACGAGCAGTACTTC
-	TRBV10-3	TRBD1	TRBJ1-1	CAISLTGRDTEAFF	TGTGCCATCAGTCTGACAGGGAGGGACACTGAAGCTTTCTTT
-	TRBV15	-	TRBJ2-7	CATSRDPSYEQYF	TGTGCCACCAGCAGAGATCCCTCCTACGAGCAGTACTTC
few	TRBV7-7	-	TRBJ1-1	CASSRLIGTEAFF	TGTGCCAGCAGCCGCCTAATAGGCACTGAAGCTTTCTTT
-	TRBV15	-	TRBJ2-1	CATSREGSSNEQFF	TGTGCCACCAGCAGAGAAGGCAGCTCCAATGAGCAGTTCTTC
medium-sized	TRBV10-2	TRBD2	TRBJ2-7	CASSGTSSEQYF	TGCGCCAGCAGCGGGACTAGCTCCGAGCAGTACTTC
once	TRBV30	TRBD2	TRBJ2-3	CAWSVTSGYTDTQYF	TGTGCCTGGAGTGTAACTAGCGGCTACACAGATACGCAGTATTTT
-	TRBV2	-	TRBJ2-7	CASRVGGTAYEQYF	TGTGCCAGCAGAGTTGGGGGTACTGCCTACGAGCAGTACTTC
-	TRBV27	-	TRBJ1-2	CASRTGYYGYTF	TGTGCCAGCAGAACAGGGTACTATGGCTACACCTTC
-	TRBV25-1	TRBD1	TRBJ1-4	CASSGQGAVVELFF	TGTGCCAGCAGTGGTCAGGGGGCTGTGGTAGAACTGTTTTTT
-	TRBV6-1	-	TRBJ1-4	CASSARQLNEKLFF	TGTGCCAGCAGTGCCCGGCAGCTTAATGAAAAACTGTTTTTT
-	TRBV7-3	TRBD1	TRBJ2-1	CASSLDGTGAYNEQFF	TGTGCCAGCAGCTTAGATGGGACAGGGGCGTACAATGAGCAGTTCTTC
-	TRBV29-1	-	TRBJ2-5	CSVGFEAGQYQETQYF	TGCAGCGTTGGGTTCGAGGCAGGGCAGTACCAAGAGACCCAGTACTTC
-	TRBV28	-	TRBJ2-7	CASSPNPLRSYEQYF	TGTGCCAGCAGCCCCAATCCATTGAGATCCTACGAGCAGTACTTC
-	TRBV4-1	-	TRBJ2-7	CASSQDPAGEQYF	TGCGCCAGCAGCCAAGATCCAGCCGGCGAGCAGTACTTC
once	TRBV20-1	-	TRBJ2-7	CSGMNYEQYF	TGCAGTGGCATGAACTACGAGCAGTACTTC
-	TRBV5-1	TRBD1	TRBJ1-1	CASSSSTRGRLAFF	TGTGCCAGCAGCTCTAGTACAAGGGGGCGTTTAGCTTTCTTT
-	TRBV10-2	-	TRBJ2-1	CASSPFYGPGFHEQFF	TGTGCCAGCTCACCCTTTTACGGCCCGGGTTTCCATGAGCAGTTCTTC
few	TRBV10-2	TRBD1	TRBJ2-7	CASRAGTVYEQYF	TGCGCCAGCAGAGCCGGGACAGTCTACGAGCAGTACTTC
-	TRBV20-1	-	TRBJ1-5	CSATRDNSNQPQHF	TGCAGTGCTACCCGGGACAATAGCAATCAGCCCCAGCATTTT
-	TRBV5-1	-	TRBJ2-6	CASSLGVRSGANVLTF	TGCGCCAGCAGCTTGGGAGTCCGCTCTGGGGCCAACGTCCTGACTTTC
-	TRBV24-1	-	TRBJ1-4	CATSGGGEKLFF	TGTGCCACCAGTGGCGGGGGCGAAAAACTGTTTTTT
-	TRBV20-1	TRBD1	TRBJ1-1	CSARPTGVNTEAFF	TGCAGTGCTAGGCCCACAGGGGTGAACACTGAAGCTTTCTTT
-	TRBV5-1	-	TRBJ2-3	CASTDASSTDTQYF	TGCGCCAGCACTGACGCCTCTAGCACAGATACGCAGTATTTT
few	TRBV10-3	-	TRBJ1-4	CASKPGTNEKLFF	TGTGCCTCTAAGCCAGGGACTAATGAAAAACTGTTTTTT
-	TRBV7-9	-	TRBJ2-1	CASSQDRVLGQFF	TGCGCCAGCAGCCAAGATAGGGTATTAGGGCAGTTCTTC
-	TRBV24-1	TRBD1	TRBJ2-7	CATSARTGYEQYF	TGTGCCACCAGTGCCCGGACAGGCTACGAGCAGTACTTC
-	TRBV13	-	TRBJ2-7	CASSESGSSYEQYF	TGTGCCAGCAGCGAGTCAGGGAGCTCCTACGAGCAGTACTTC
-	TRBV7-2	-	TRBJ2-6	CASSLESRNSGANVLTF	TGTGCCAGCAGCTTAGAATCACGAAACTCTGGGGCCAACGTCCTGACTTTC
-	TRBV25-1	-	TRBJ1-2	CASSAPLGADYGYTF	TGTGCCAGCAGTGCCCCCCTGGGGGCGGACTATGGCTACACCTTC
few	TRBV20-1	-	TRBJ2-7	CSARDTSYEQYF	TGCAGTGCTAGAGACACCTCCTACGAGCAGTACTTC
few	TRBV20-1	TRBD2	TRBJ2-1	CSARDSLAGGQLYNEQFF	TGCAGTGCTAGAGATAGCCTAGCGGGGGGGCAGTTGTACAATGAGCAGTTCTTC
-	TRBV4-1	-	TRBJ2-7	CASSQAQDAYEQYF	TGCGCCAGCAGCCAAGCTCAGGATGCTTACGAGCAGTACTTC
-	TRBV7-6	TRBD1	TRBJ2-7	CASSLDSGQGFYEQYF	TGTGCCAGCAGCTTAGATTCGGGACAGGGTTTCTACGAGCAGTACTTC
-	TRBV7-6	-	TRBJ1-6	CASSLFAQGNSPLHF	TGTGCCAGCAGCTTGTTCGCGCAGGGTAATTCACCCCTCCACTTT
-	TRBV7-8	-	TRBJ2-2	CASSLIWVTNTGELFF	TGTGCCAGCAGCTTAATTTGGGTTACCAACACCGGGGAGCTGTTTTTT
few	TRBV7-9	-	TRBJ1-4	CASSPVSSGMGEKLFF	TGTGCCAGCAGCCCCGTATCGTCAGGGATGGGAGAAAAACTGTTTTTT
-	TRBV19	-	TRBJ1-2	CASTIRGFMDGYTF	TGTGCCAGTACCATTAGGGGCTTCATGGATGGCTACACCTTC
-	TRBV2	TRBD2	TRBJ2-1	CASSEFPSGAARFF	TGTGCCAGCAGTGAATTTCCTAGCGGGGCGGCCCGGTTCTTC